A single count supports the clone carrying this T cell receptor beta chain. The sample comes from a study of blood T cell repertoires in COVID-19. In the study overall: The United States, Italy and Spain provided the acute and convalescent COVID-19 samples. In each case, the material was cDNA or gDNA derived from T cells, B-cell-depleted T cells, or PBMCs.

CDR1 and CDR2 from the germline V gene are MGHDK and SYGVNS. This CDR3 contains 18 residues. V was clipped by 5 bases and J by 3 bases; unmatched bases: 12. Repertoires were generated with immunoSEQ multiplex PCR, while TCRdb's copy carries only in-frame clones and drops some. In the table there are some 250,000 clones, approximately 82% of which are singletons. The sequence was collected from a woman under 30 with acute or convalescent COVID-19. Sequencing input: peripheral blood. V and J are TRBV25-1 and TRBJ2-2, with 10 bases identical to TRBD1. Written as DNA, the CDR3 is TGTGCCAGCAGTACGGGTCATCGACAGGGGGCAGACACCGGGGAGCTGTTTTTT. This codes for CASSTGHRQGADTGELFF.